These T cell receptor beta chains were read from a single sample in a study of shared clonotypes between healthy human individuals. Some clones are missing from TCRdb's copy, which holds only in-frame ones; the method was immunoSEQ multiplex PCR. The table lists over a million clones, approximately 80% of them singletons. The sample consisted of memory CD4+ T cells from PBMCs. All receptors derive from a man younger than 35 in good health. Some clones in this sample may be carry-over from other donors' samples. CDR3s include the opening cysteine and the closing phenylalanine or tryptophan. Each record gives: V gene, J gene, clone size, D gene, CDR3 DNA, CDR3 protein. A D gene is named only where the DNA matches it firmly. Only part of the rows carry a size: once, few, many, or a class if the clone is expanded.

V gene: TRBV7-9; J gene: TRBJ2-7; clone size: many; D gene: NA; CDR3 DNA: TGTGCCAGCAGCTTAGTCGGCAACTCCTACGAGCAGTACTTC; CDR3 protein: CASSLVGNSYEQYF
V gene: TRBV18; J gene: TRBJ1-2; clone size: NA; D gene: NA; CDR3 DNA: TGTGCCAGCTCACCTTTCGGGGGCCCCGACAAGGGCTACACCTTC; CDR3 protein: CASSPFGGPDKGYTF
V gene: TRBV7-6; J gene: TRBJ2-2; clone size: few; D gene: TRBD1; CDR3 DNA: TGTGCCAGCAGCCCTCGACAGGGGGGACGGGAGCTGTTTTTT; CDR3 protein: CASSPRQGGRELFF
V gene: TRBV20-1; J gene: TRBJ2-3; clone size: NA; D gene: NA; CDR3 DNA: TGCAGTGCGACGTTAGATACGCAGTATTTT; CDR3 protein: CSATLDTQYF
V gene: TRBV30; J gene: TRBJ2-3; clone size: many; D gene: TRBD1; CDR3 DNA: TGTGCCTGGGGGAGGACAGGGGCCCGCACAGATACGCAGTATTTT; CDR3 protein: CAWGRTGARTDTQYF
V gene: TRBV29-1; J gene: TRBJ1-5; clone size: many; D gene: TRBD1; CDR3 DNA: TGCAGCGTTGGAGAGGGGGCTGATAGCAATCAGCCCCAGCATTTT; CDR3 protein: CSVGEGADSNQPQHF
V gene: TRBV9; J gene: TRBJ2-5; clone size: NA; D gene: NA; CDR3 DNA: TGTGCCAGCAGCGTAGCGGGGAGTGGGGAGACCCAGTACTTC; CDR3 protein: CASSVAGSGETQYF
V gene: TRBV28; J gene: TRBJ1-6; clone size: NA; D gene: TRBD1; CDR3 DNA: TGTGCCAGCAGTTTCTGGACAGGGAGAATTCCGGCCCTCCACTTT; CDR3 protein: CASSFWTGRIPALHF
V gene: TRBV7-2; J gene: TRBJ2-1; clone size: NA; D gene: NA; CDR3 DNA: TGTGCCAGCAGCTTAGATGGTATTATCCGGGGGACGCACGGGGAGCAGTTCTTC; CDR3 protein: CASSLDGIIRGTHGEQFF
V gene: TRBV9; J gene: TRBJ2-1; clone size: NA; D gene: TRBD2; CDR3 DNA: TGTGCCAGCAGCGCTATCATACTAGCGGTCTACAATGAGCAGTTCTTC; CDR3 protein: CASSAIILAVYNEQFF